Listed below are T cell receptor beta chains from one sample, sequenced in a study of T cell repertoires in cytomegalovirus infection. From the reads, TCRdb called clonotypes with MiXCR, one entry per CDR3 protein. The sample holds about 490,000 distinct CDR3 sequences, more than 15% seen once. The material sequenced was CD8+ T cells from PBMCs. The receptors come from a human donor in good health (CMV status not recorded). Some clones in this sample may be carry-over from other donors' samples. Each CDR3 is given with its conserved first and last residue. A D gene is named only where the DNA matches it firmly. Clone size is stated in some rows and not others, as once, few, many or a class when expanded.

len,abundance,v_gene,j_gene,d_gene,CDR3aa,CDR3nt
17,few,TRBV28,TRBJ2-3,TRBD2,CASSLRRSREGTDTQYF,TGTGCCAGCAGTCTCCGTCGATCGCGGGAGGGCACAGATACGCAGTATTTT
14,.,TRBV27,TRBJ1-1,.,CASSLGGARTEAFF,TGTGCCAGCAGCCTTGGAGGGGCGCGGACTGAAGCTTTCTTT
16,.,TRBV5-4,TRBJ2-7,.,CASSLRLTGASYEQYF,TGTGCCAGCAGCTTGCGATTAACAGGAGCTTCCTACGAGCAGTACTTC
15,many,TRBV6-1,TRBJ2-2,.,CASSELQTNTGELFF,TGTGCCAGCAGTGAACTTCAGACCAACACCGGGGAGCTGTTTTTT
13,.,TRBV2,TRBJ2-5,.,CASSVWGEETQYF,TGTGCCAGCAGTGTGTGGGGGGAGGAGACCCAGTACTTC
15,.,TRBV12-3/TRBV12-4,TRBJ2-7,TRBD1,CASTTGDRSSYEQYF,TGTGCCAGCACCACAGGGGACAGGAGCTCCTACGAGCAGTACTTC
17,few,TRBV19,TRBJ2-4,.,CASSIDPGTIAKNIQYF,TGTGCCAGTAGTATAGATCCCGGGACAATAGCCAAAAACATTCAGTACTTC
15,.,TRBV6-2/TRBV6-3,TRBJ2-1,TRBD2,CASSTLAGGANEQFF,TGTGCCAGCAGTACGCTAGCGGGAGGGGCAAATGAGCAGTTCTTC
14,.,TRBV5-4,TRBJ2-7,.,CASSMDQSAYEQYF,TGTGCCAGCAGTATGGACCAAAGCGCCTACGAGCAGTACTTC
13,few,TRBV29-1,TRBJ2-7,TRBD1,CSALDRGVREQYF,TGCAGCGCACTAGACAGGGGAGTGAGGGAGCAGTACTTC
15,many,TRBV19,TRBJ1-1,.,CASSITGLPDAEAFF,TGTGCCAGTAGTATAACGGGACTCCCGGACGCTGAAGCTTTCTTT
16,many,TRBV6-5,TRBJ2-7,.,CASSPAWGAQRDEQYF,TGTGCCAGCAGTCCCGCGTGGGGGGCGCAGCGAGACGAGCAGTACTTC
14,.,TRBV19,TRBJ1-1,TRBD1,CASIWGQGDTEAFF,TGTGCCAGTATTTGGGGACAGGGGGATACTGAAGCTTTCTTT
10,few,TRBV6-2/TRBV6-3,TRBJ1-1,.,CASGVGEAFF,TGTGCCAGCGGGGTCGGTGAAGCTTTCTTT
15,many,TRBV19,TRBJ2-1,.,CASSLILASYNEQFF,TGTGCCAGTAGTCTCATACTGGCCAGCTACAATGAGCAGTTCTTC
14,few,TRBV9,TRBJ1-1,.,CASSVGGDGTEAFF,TGTGCCAGCAGCGTAGGTGGGGACGGCACTGAAGCTTTCTTT
13,.,TRBV9,TRBJ2-5,.,CASSVAELGTQYF,TGTGCCAGCAGCGTAGCAGAGCTTGGGACCCAGTACTTC
13,.,TRBV9,TRBJ2-1,.,CASTPAPAREQFF,TGTGCCAGCACCCCCGCCCCCGCCCGGGAGCAGTTCTTC
12,.,TRBV2,TRBJ2-1,.,CLRDPLANEQFF,TGTTTGAGGGACCCCCTGGCCAATGAGCAGTTCTTC
14,many,TRBV7-4,TRBJ1-3,.,CASSPRLSGNTIYF,TGTGCCAGCAGCCCGAGGTTATCCGGAAACACCATATATTTT
16,many,TRBV5-6,TRBJ2-1,.,CASSLALTGPYNEQFF,TGTGCCAGCAGCTTGGCCCTCACAGGACCCTACAATGAGCAGTTCTTC
15,many,TRBV6-2/TRBV6-3,TRBJ1-5,.,CASSYPRSSNQPQHF,TGTGCCAGCAGTTATCCCCGTTCCTCCAATCAGCCCCAGCATTTT
18,once,TRBV5-1,TRBJ2-7,TRBD2,CASSFLSGDKPDDYEQYF,TGCGCCAGCAGCTTTCTAAGCGGGGATAAACCCGACGACTACGAGCAGTACTTC
15,few,TRBV5-4,TRBJ2-1,TRBD2,CASSLKRESYNEQFF,TGTGCCAGCAGCTTGAAGCGGGAGTCCTACAATGAGCAGTTCTTC
12,.,TRBV2,TRBJ1-3,.,CAKCTSGNTIYF,TGTGCCAAGTGTACCTCGGGAAACACCATATATTTT
13,.,TRBV3-1,TRBJ2-3,.,CASSPALGDTQYF,TGTGCCAGCAGCCCTGCACTAGGGGATACGCAGTATTTT
15,.,TRBV7-9,TRBJ2-2,.,CASSLWNSNTGELFF,TGTGCCAGCAGCTTATGGAATTCGAACACCGGGGAGCTGTTTTTT
13,many,TRBV29-1,TRBJ2-1,TRBD2,CSVEGGTYNEQFF,TGCAGCGTTGAGGGGGGGACCTACAATGAGCAGTTCTTC
15,.,TRBV6-6,TRBJ2-1,.,CASTPRDRDLNEQFF,TGTGCCAGTACACCCCGGGACCGAGACCTCAATGAGCAGTTCTTC
13,few,TRBV5-4,TRBJ2-1,.,CASSLELTNEQFF,TGTGCCAGCAGCTTGGAGTTAACCAATGAGCAGTTCTTC
13,.,TRBV19,TRBJ1-1,.,CASMGRADTEAFF,TGTGCCAGTATGGGCAGGGCGGACACTGAAGCTTTCTTT
15,few,TRBV5-3,TRBJ2-1,TRBD2,CASSLAGTSKDEQFF,TGTGCCAGCAGCTTGGCAGGGACTAGCAAGGATGAGCAGTTCTTC
15,many,TRBV7-3,TRBJ1-1,.,CASSATGQRDTEAFF,TGTGCCAGCAGCGCCACTGGACAGAGAGACACTGAAGCTTTCTTT
19,.,TRBV4-2,TRBJ2-2,.,CASSVVGSVPTLNTGELFF,TGTGCCAGCAGCGTCGTTGGAAGCGTCCCAACCCTCAACACCGGGGAGCTGTTTTTT
14,.,TRBV13,TRBJ2-7,.,CASSSRARSHEQYF,TGTGCCAGCAGCTCCCGGGCCCGAAGCCACGAGCAGTACTTC
15,few,TRBV7-9,TRBJ2-7,.,CASSERQASSYEQYF,TGTGCCAGCAGCGAAAGACAGGCGAGCTCCTACGAGCAGTACTTC
15,.,TRBV14,TRBJ1-2,TRBD1,CASSQDWDRGYGYTF,TGTGCCAGCAGCCAAGATTGGGACAGGGGCTATGGCTACACCTTC